This T cell receptor (beta chain) emerged from a study of T cell changes during pregnancy in multiple sclerosis. Method: immunoSEQ multiplex PCR; TCRdb's copy keeps in-frame clones and lacks some. The sample holds about 62,000 clones, about 89% seen once. V dropped 3 bases and J dropped 2 bases, with 16 bases sitting between them. Germline CDR1 is SGHTA and CDR2 is FQGNSA. This CDR3 has 16 residues. The sample in question was peripheral blood, obtained in the first trimester of pregnancy. The rearrangement uses TRBV7-2 and TRBJ2-5; possibly TRBD1 for D (6 bases). The sequence derives from a female donor with multiple sclerosis, enrolled in a pregnancy study. In DNA form, the CDR3 reads TGTGCCAGCAGCTTTCGGACAGTGAGCCCTCAAGAGACCCAGTACTTC. Protein sequence: CASSFRTVSPQETQYF.